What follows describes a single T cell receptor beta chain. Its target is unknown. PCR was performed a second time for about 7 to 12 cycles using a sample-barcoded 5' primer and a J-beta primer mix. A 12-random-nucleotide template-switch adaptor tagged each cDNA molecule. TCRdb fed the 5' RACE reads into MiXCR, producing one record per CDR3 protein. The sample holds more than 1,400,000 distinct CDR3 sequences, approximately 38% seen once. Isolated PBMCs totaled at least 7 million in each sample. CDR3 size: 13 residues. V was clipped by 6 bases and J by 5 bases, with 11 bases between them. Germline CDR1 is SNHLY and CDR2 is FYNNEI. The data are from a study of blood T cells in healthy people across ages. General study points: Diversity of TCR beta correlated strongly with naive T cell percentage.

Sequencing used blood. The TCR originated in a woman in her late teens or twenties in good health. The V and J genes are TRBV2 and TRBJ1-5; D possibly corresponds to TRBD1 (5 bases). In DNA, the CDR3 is TGTGCCAGCAGGAAGGACACGGATCAGCCCCAGCATTTT. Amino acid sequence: CASRKDTDQPQHF.